Listed below are T cell receptor beta chains from one sample, sequenced in a study of shared clonotypes between healthy human individuals. The table came from immunoSEQ multiplex PCR; TCRdb's copy has only in-frame clones and leaves some out. The data contain around 2.5 million clones, 80% to 95% of them singletons. Sequenced: naive CD4+ T cells from PBMCs. Source of these receptors: a man between 18 and 29 years old in good health. Some clones in this sample may be carry-over from other donors' samples. Each CDR3 is given with its conserved first and last residue. Fields, in order: clone size, J gene, D gene, V gene, CDR3 protein, CDR3 DNA. A D gene is named only where the DNA matches it firmly. Only some rows state a clone size, as once, few, many or a class for expanded clones.

NA | TRBJ2-7 | NA | TRBV27 | CASSLGPSAGEQYF | TGTGCCAGCAGTCTCGGACCTTCGGCCGGGGAGCAGTACTTC
NA | TRBJ2-2 | NA | TRBV7-9 | CASSLEGVGGTGELFF | TGTGCCAGCAGCTTAGAGGGGGTTGGCGGCACCGGGGAGCTGTTTTTT
NA | TRBJ1-1 | TRBD1 | TRBV6-5 | CASSLTGVHTEAFF | TGTGCCAGCAGCCTTACAGGGGTTCACACTGAAGCTTTCTTT
NA | TRBJ1-2 | NA | TRBV7-2 | CASSPGGTSNYGYTF | TGTGCCAGCAGCCCGGGGGGGACATCTAACTATGGCTACACCTTC
NA | TRBJ1-2 | NA | TRBV15 | CATSRDTNYGYTF | TGTGCCACCAGCAGAGACACCAACTATGGCTACACCTTC
NA | TRBJ2-7 | TRBD1 | TRBV5-1 | CASSADRGAYEQYF | TGCGCCAGCAGCGCGGACAGGGGGGCCTACGAGCAGTACTTC
NA | TRBJ2-7 | NA | TRBV21-1 | CASSIGLGLAGHEQYF | TGTGCCAGCAGCATCGGGCTCGGACTAGCGGGCCACGAGCAGTACTTC
NA | TRBJ1-1 | NA | TRBV6-5 | CASRTGKRRTEAFF | TGTGCCAGCAGGACCGGTAAAAGGCGCACTGAAGCTTTCTTT
NA | TRBJ2-7 | NA | TRBV6-5 | CASSPQGQGYF | TGTGCCAGCAGTCCTCAAGGGCAGGGGTACTTC
NA | TRBJ1-1 | NA | TRBV7-8 | CASSLARGVGDTEAFF | TGTGCCAGCAGCTTAGCGAGGGGGGTAGGGGACACTGAAGCTTTCTTT
NA | TRBJ1-1 | NA | TRBV9 | CASSDRQDFTEAFF | TGTGCCAGCAGCGACCGACAGGACTTCACTGAAGCTTTCTTT
few | TRBJ2-2 | NA | TRBV28 | CASSLLTGELFF | TGTGCCAGCAGTTTATTAACCGGGGAGCTGTTTTTT
NA | TRBJ2-6 | NA | TRBV4-2 | CASSREGGSGANVLTF | TGTGCCAGCAGCCGGGAAGGAGGATCTGGGGCCAACGTCCTGACTTTC
NA | TRBJ1-2 | NA | TRBV6-5 | CASLQGLGGYTF | TGTGCCAGCCTTCAGGGTTTGGGCGGCTACACCTTC
NA | TRBJ1-5 | TRBD1 | TRBV7-2 | CASSLQAGGVNQPQHF | TGTGCCAGCAGCTTACAAGCAGGGGGCGTAAATCAGCCCCAGCATTTT
NA | TRBJ1-1 | NA | TRBV2 | CASIIILAGGGEAFF | TGTGCCAGCATAATCATCCTGGCAGGTGGGGGTGAAGCTTTCTTT
NA | TRBJ1-5 | TRBD1 | TRBV28 | CASSPLTGGWSNQPQHF | TGTGCCAGCAGTCCATTGACAGGGGGCTGGAGCAATCAGCCCCAGCATTTT
NA | TRBJ1-1 | NA | TRBV28 | CASSLNEAGNTEAFF | TGTGCCAGCAGTTTAAATGAGGCAGGGAACACTGAAGCTTTCTTT
NA | TRBJ1-5 | NA | TRBV5-1 | CASSLEAGPDQPQHF | TGCGCCAGCAGCTTGGAAGCCGGACCAGATCAGCCCCAGCATTTT
NA | TRBJ1-3 | NA | TRBV5-1 | CASSLVGSGNTIYF | TGCGCCAGCAGCTTGGTGGGATCTGGAAACACCATATATTTT
NA | TRBJ2-1 | NA | TRBV19 | CASSRTEAYNEQFF | TGTGCCAGTAGTCGGACGGAAGCCTACAATGAGCAGTTCTTC
once | TRBJ2-7 | TRBD2 | TRBV27 | CASSSLASGRYEQYF | TGTGCCAGCAGTTCCCTGGCTAGCGGGAGATACGAGCAGTACTTC
NA | TRBJ2-7 | NA | TRBV18 | CASSPPARVNEQYF | TGTGCCAGCTCACCACCCGCAAGGGTAAACGAGCAGTACTTC
NA | TRBJ2-1 | NA | TRBV5-1 | CASSLAEGEGLRVQFF | TGCGCCAGCAGCTTGGCCGAGGGGGAGGGCCTTCGTGTGCAGTTCTTC
NA | TRBJ2-4 | TRBD2 | TRBV5-1 | CASSYGGDKNIQYF | TGCGCCAGCAGCTATGGGGGGGACAAAAACATTCAGTACTTC
NA | TRBJ1-2 | NA | TRBV6-4 | CAPDRKGGYTF | TGTGCCCCCGACCGGAAGGGAGGCTACACCTTC
few | TRBJ1-5 | NA | TRBV19 | CASSIVSSGNQPQHF | TGTGCCAGTAGTATCGTCTCTTCGGGCAATCAGCCCCAGCATTTT
NA | TRBJ2-2 | TRBD2 | TRBV4-1 | CASSLEGLAGGTGELFF | TGCGCCAGCAGCCTTGAGGGGCTAGCGGGAGGCACCGGGGAGCTGTTTTTT
NA | TRBJ2-1 | NA | TRBV5-1 | CASSLARAGNEQFF | TGCGCCAGCAGCTTGGCCCGGGCCGGCAATGAGCAGTTCTTC
NA | TRBJ2-2 | TRBD2 | TRBV7-3 | CASSPLGGRVTGELFF | TGTGCCAGCAGCCCACTGGGCGGGAGAGTAACCGGGGAGCTGTTTTTT
NA | TRBJ2-7 | TRBD2 | TRBV5-1 | CASSLGREGPYEQYF | TGCGCCAGCAGCTTGGGGCGGGAGGGCCCTTACGAGCAGTACTTC
NA | TRBJ2-5 | NA | TRBV10-3 | CAISGRAGAEAQYF | TGTGCCATCAGTGGCCGGGCGGGGGCCGAGGCCCAGTACTTC
NA | TRBJ2-5 | NA | TRBV9 | CASSVGGYQETQYF | TGTGCCAGCAGCGTAGGGGGTTACCAAGAGACCCAGTACTTC
NA | TRBJ2-5 | NA | TRBV28 | CAGRETQYF | TGTGCCGGGAGGGAGACCCAGTACTTC
NA | TRBJ1-1 | TRBD1 | TRBV6-1 | CASRGQGGTEAFF | TGTGCCAGCAGGGGACAGGGGGGGACTGAAGCTTTCTTT
NA | TRBJ2-5 | NA | TRBV28 | CASSYRLIGVGETQYF | TGTGCCAGCAGCTACAGACTAATTGGAGTGGGGGAGACCCAGTACTTC
few | TRBJ1-4 | NA | TRBV7-9 | CASSLGASEKLFF | TGTGCCAGCAGCTTAGGCGCCTCAGAAAAACTGTTTTTT
once | TRBJ1-2 | NA | TRBV7-9 | CASSLVFGYTF | TGTGCCAGCAGCTTAGTATTCGGCTACACCTTC
once | TRBJ2-6 | NA | TRBV2 | CASNSASRISGANVLTF | TGTGCCAGCAACTCGGCCAGCCGGATCTCTGGGGCCAACGTCCTGACTTTC